A selection of T cell receptor beta chains follows, all from one sample in a study of cytomegalovirus exposure and HLA in healthy donors. Data came from immunoSEQ multiplex PCR; TCRdb stores just in-frame clones and leaves some out. The table shows about 170,000 clones, with roughly 85% occurring only once. The sequenced material came from PBMCs. Source of these receptors: a boy between 2 and 15 years old in good health and CMV-seronegative. Each CDR3 is given with its conserved first and last residue. A D gene is named only where the DNA matches it firmly. Not all rows give a size; the values are once, few, many and, for expanded clones, a class.

j_call | clone_size | d_call | cdr3_length | v_call | cdr3_nt | cdr3_aa
TRBJ1-1 | . | TRBD1 | 15 | TRBV5-4 | TGTGCCAGCAGCTCGGGACAGGGGCGGGGGACTGAAGCTTTCTTT | CASSSGQGRGTEAFF
TRBJ2-1 | . | TRBD2 | 16 | TRBV15 | TGTGCCACCAGCAGAGATCTGGCGGGAGGGGTCGATGAGCAGTTCTTC | CATSRDLAGGVDEQFF
TRBJ1-1 | . | TRBD1 | 16 | TRBV28 | TGTGCCAGCAGTCTACCCGAGGGACAGGCCTCGACTGAAGCTTTCTTT | CASSLPEGQASTEAFF
TRBJ2-5 | . | . | 14 | TRBV29-1 | TGCAGCGTCTCGGACCTTAACGAGGGAGAGACCCAGTACTTC | CSVSDLNEGETQYF
TRBJ2-7 | few | TRBD2 | 18 | TRBV28 | TGTGCCAGCAGTTTAAAGCTAGCGGGAGGCCACAACTCCTACGAGCAGTACTTC | CASSLKLAGGHNSYEQYF
TRBJ2-7 | . | TRBD2 | 14 | TRBV2 | TGTGCCAGCAGTGACAGTAGCGGGAGAGGCGAGCAGTACTTC | CASSDSSGRGEQYF
TRBJ1-1 | . | TRBD1 | 15 | TRBV6-5 | TGTGCCAGCAGTCCAGCTAAGACAGGGGGCACTGAAGCTTTCTTT | CASSPAKTGGTEAFF
TRBJ1-2 | . | . | 14 | TRBV19 | TGTGCCAGTAGTATCAGGGATGGAGACTATGGCTACACCTTC | CASSIRDGDYGYTF
TRBJ2-1 | . | . | 14 | TRBV5-1 | TGCGCCAGCAGCCCTGGGGCTGGGTACAATGAGCAGTTCTTC | CASSPGAGYNEQFF
TRBJ1-1 | . | . | 11 | TRBV11-2 | TGTGCCAGCAGCTTAAGAGATGAAGCTTTCTTT | CASSLRDEAFF
TRBJ2-7 | . | TRBD1 | 12 | TRBV10-2 | TGCGCCAGCACCGACAGGGGTTACGAGCAGTACTTC | CASTDRGYEQYF
TRBJ2-7 | . | . | 17 | TRBV7-9 | TGTGCCAGCAACTCTTTTGTTAACAGGGTCAAAGGGGACGAGCAGTACTTC | CASNSFVNRVKGDEQYF
TRBJ1-1 | . | . | 16 | TRBV11-2 | TGTGCCAGCAGCTCCACCGGAGGGCGGAGGAACACTGAAGCTTTCTTT | CASSSTGGRRNTEAFF
TRBJ2-5 | . | TRBD1 | 16 | TRBV6-5 | TGTGCCAGCAGTTACTCGATGCAGGGGGTCGGAGAGACCCAGTACTTC | CASSYSMQGVGETQYF
TRBJ2-1 | . | . | 16 | TRBV19 | TGTGCCAGTAGTATGTTTGCGGGGAGCTCCTACAATGAGCAGTTCTTC | CASSMFAGSSYNEQFF